This T cell receptor beta chain came from a study of shared clonotypes between healthy human individuals. Study results and limitations: Estimated richness values were generally larger in naive subsets than in memory subsets. In this cohort, only blood was sampled, and tissue repertoires likely differ. The low donor count limited represented genetic and exposure-history diversity.

With respect to this clone: What it binds is not known.

Sequenced by immunoSEQ multiplex PCR; TCRdb stores in-frame clones only, minus some. This sample yields 1.4 million to 1.5 million clones, of which around 95% are seen a single time; more than 0.9% belongs to the top ten. Sequences were obtained from naive CD4+ T cells sorted from blood. Subset defined: CD45RA+ positively selected. This receptor was identified in a man aged 25 to 40 in good health.

The CDR3 DNA sequence: TGTGCCAGCAGTTCCGGGGGGTTTTCCTACGAGCAGTACTTC. Its translation is CASSSGGFSYEQYF. V and J are TRBV27 and TRBJ2-7, with 7 bases matching TRBD2. The germline gives CDR1 MNHEY, CDR2 SMNVEV (reference sequence). Germline trimming cut 4 bases from V and 1 base from J; bases unmatched to any gene: 4. This CDR3 region has 14 residues.